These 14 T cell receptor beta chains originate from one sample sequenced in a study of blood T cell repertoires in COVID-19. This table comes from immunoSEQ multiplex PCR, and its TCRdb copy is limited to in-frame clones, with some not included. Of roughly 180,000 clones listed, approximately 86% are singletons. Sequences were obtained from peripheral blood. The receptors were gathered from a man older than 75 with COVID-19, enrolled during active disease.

CDR3 residues: CASSIVKTSGQETQYF. Here the CDR3 DNA reads TGTGCCAGTAGTATAGTAAAGACTAGCGGGCAAGAGACCCAGTACTTC. This chain joins TRBV19 and TRBJ2-5, with 10 bases matching TRBD2. The germline V gene encodes CDR1 LNHDA and CDR2 SQIVND (reference sequence). The CDR3 is 16 residues long. V trimming: 1 base; J trimming: 2 bases; junction bases outside the gene matches: 4.

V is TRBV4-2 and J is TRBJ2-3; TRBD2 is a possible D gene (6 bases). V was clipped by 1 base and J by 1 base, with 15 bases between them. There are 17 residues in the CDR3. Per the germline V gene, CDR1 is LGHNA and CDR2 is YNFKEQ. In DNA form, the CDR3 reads TGTGCCAGCAGCCAAGCAGCGCGGGGTTGGGGCACAGATACGCAGTATTTT. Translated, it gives CASSQAARGWGTDTQYF.

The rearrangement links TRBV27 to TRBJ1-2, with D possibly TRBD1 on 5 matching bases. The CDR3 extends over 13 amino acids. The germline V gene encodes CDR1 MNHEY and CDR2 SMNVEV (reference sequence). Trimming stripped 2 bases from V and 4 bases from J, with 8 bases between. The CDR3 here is CASSLKGVYGYTF. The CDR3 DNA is TGTGCCAGCAGTTTAAAAGGGGTCTATGGCTACACCTTC.

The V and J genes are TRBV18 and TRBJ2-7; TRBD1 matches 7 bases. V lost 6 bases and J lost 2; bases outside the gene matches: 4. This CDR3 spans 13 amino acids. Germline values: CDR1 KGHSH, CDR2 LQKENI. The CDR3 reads CASSRTGPYEQYF. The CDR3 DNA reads TGTGCCAGCTCCCGGACAGGCCCCTACGAGCAGTACTTC.

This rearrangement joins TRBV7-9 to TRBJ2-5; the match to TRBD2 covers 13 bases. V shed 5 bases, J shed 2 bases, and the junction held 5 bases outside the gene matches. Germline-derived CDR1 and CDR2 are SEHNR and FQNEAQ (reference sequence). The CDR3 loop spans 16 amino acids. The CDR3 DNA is TGTGCCAGCAGCCTCCTACTAGCGGGGGGGCAAGAGACCCAGTACTTC. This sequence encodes CASSLLLAGGQETQYF.

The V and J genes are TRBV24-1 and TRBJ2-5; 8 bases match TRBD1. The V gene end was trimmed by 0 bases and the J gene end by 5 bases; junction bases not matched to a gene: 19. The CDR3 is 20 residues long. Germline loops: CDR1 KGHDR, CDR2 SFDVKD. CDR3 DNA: TGTGCCACCAGTGATTTGCAGGGGGCGGGCAGGGACTTCTTTGGGGAGACCCAGTACTTC. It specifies CATSDLQGAGRDFFGETQYF.

The CDR3 protein is CASSLVTGNYGYTF. In DNA, the CDR3 is TGTGCCAGCAGCTTGGTCACAGGGAACTATGGCTACACCTTC. This chain links TRBV5-6 with TRBJ1-2; TRBD1 might be the D (6 bases). This CDR3 contains 14 residues. Germline-derived CDR1 and CDR2 are SGHDT and YYEEEE. Between the trimmed V and J ends, which lost 0 bases and 2 bases, there was a span of 8 bases.

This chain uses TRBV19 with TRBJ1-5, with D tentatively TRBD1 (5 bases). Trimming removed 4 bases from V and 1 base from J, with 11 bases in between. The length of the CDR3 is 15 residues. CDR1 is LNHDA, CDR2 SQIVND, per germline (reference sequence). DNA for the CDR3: TGTGCCAGTAGTAGCAGGGTTGAGAGCAATCAGCCCCAGCATTTT. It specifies CASSSRVESNQPQHF.

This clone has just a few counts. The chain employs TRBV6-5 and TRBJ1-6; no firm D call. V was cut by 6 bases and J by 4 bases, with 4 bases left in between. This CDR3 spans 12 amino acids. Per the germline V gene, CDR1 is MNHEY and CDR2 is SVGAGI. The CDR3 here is CASREYNSPLHF. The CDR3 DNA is TGTGCCAGCAGAGAGTATAATTCACCCCTCCACTTT.

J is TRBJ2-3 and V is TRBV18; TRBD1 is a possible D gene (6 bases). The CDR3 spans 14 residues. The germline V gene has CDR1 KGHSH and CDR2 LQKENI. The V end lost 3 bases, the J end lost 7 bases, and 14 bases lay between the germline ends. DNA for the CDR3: TGTGCCAGCTCACCCAGACGAGGGGGAAATACGCAGTATTTT. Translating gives CASSPRRGGNTQYF. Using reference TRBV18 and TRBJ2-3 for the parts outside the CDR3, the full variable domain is NAGVMQNPRHLVRRRGQEARLRCSPMKGHSHVYWYRQLPEEGLKFMVYLQKENIIDESGMPKERFSAEFPKEGPSILRIQQVVRGDSAAYFCASSPRRGGNTQYFGPGTRLTVL.

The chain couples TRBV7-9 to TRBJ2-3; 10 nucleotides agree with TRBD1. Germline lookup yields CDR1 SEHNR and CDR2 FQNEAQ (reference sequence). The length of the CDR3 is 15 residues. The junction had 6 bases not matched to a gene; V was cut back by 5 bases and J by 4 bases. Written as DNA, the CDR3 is TGTGCCAGCAGCCTCCGGGACAGGGGCCCAGATACGCAGTATTTT. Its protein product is CASSLRDRGPDTQYF.

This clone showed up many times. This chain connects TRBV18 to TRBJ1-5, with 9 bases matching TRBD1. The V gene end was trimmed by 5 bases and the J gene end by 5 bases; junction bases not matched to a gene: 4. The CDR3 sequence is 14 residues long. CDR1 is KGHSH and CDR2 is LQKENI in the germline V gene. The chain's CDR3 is CASSETGGDQPQHF. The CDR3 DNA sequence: TGTGCCAGCTCAGAGACAGGGGGGGATCAGCCCCAGCATTTT.

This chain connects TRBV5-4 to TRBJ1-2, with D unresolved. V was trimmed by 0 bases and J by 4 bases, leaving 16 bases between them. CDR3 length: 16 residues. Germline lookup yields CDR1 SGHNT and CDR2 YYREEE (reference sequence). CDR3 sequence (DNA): TGTGCCAGCAGCTTGGATTCAACTAGCAGCTTCTATGGCTACACCTTC. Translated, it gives CASSLDSTSSFYGYTF. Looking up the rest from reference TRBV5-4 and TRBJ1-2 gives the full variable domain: ETGVTQSPTHLIKTRGQQVTLRCSSQSGHNTVSWYQQALGQGPQFIFQYYREEENGRGNFPPRFSGLQFPNYSSELNVNALELDDSALYLCASSLDSTSSFYGYTFGSGTRLTVV.

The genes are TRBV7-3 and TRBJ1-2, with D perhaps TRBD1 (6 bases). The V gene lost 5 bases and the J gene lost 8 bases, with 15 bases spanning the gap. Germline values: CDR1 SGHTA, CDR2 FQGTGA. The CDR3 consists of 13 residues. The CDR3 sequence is CASSQGHLLGYTF. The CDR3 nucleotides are TGTGCCAGCAGCCAGGGACACCTCCTCGGCTACACCTTC.